This T cell receptor (beta chain) was sequenced in a study of response to subunit inactivated influenza vaccine (dated by TCRdb to 2016 to 2018). The study in broad terms: To follow how T cells responded to a trivalent subunit inactivated influenza vaccine, the researchers relied on deep quantitative profiling of the T cell receptor repertoire. Beyond this particular receptor, the publication reports: It was suggested by the authors that each seasonal influenza vaccination may recruit only a limited number of new T cells.

Receptor libraries were prepared by RT-PCR. The sequencer listed for this sample is Illumina HiSeq 2500. Using fastp at Q25 and MiXCR, TCRdb reprocessed the public reads and kept productive beta chains. CDR3 protein duplicates are merged, each entry listing the most common genes and DNA. The table for this sample lists 710,000 or so distinct CDR3 sequences; approximately 14% of them were counted only once. The leading ten clones occupy roughly 10% of the sample. This clonotype has just a few counts. This receptor's antigen is unknown. Base qualities are not provided; no much larger clone lies one nucleotide away. The CDR3 goes from the cysteine to the phenylalanine over 15 residues. Of all the DNA, just the CDR3 is kept, 45 bases in frame from base 1. For CDR1 and CDR2, the germline V gene lists MNHNS and SASEGT. Clipping removes 6 bases from V and 7 bases from J, with 14 as the unmatched junction base count.

In this chain, TRBV6-1 is recombined with TRBJ2-7; 8 middle bases align to TRBD1. The source was PBMCs from blood, collected about 11 days after vaccination. The TCR was taken from a man aged 45-65 years who received an inactivated influenza vaccine. Donor details come from another sample of the same person, matched by shared clones. The CDR3 amino acid sequence is: CASSIPGQGSREQYF. Read as DNA, the sequence is TGTGCCAGCAGCATCCCCGGACAGGGATCGCGGGAGCAGTACTTC.